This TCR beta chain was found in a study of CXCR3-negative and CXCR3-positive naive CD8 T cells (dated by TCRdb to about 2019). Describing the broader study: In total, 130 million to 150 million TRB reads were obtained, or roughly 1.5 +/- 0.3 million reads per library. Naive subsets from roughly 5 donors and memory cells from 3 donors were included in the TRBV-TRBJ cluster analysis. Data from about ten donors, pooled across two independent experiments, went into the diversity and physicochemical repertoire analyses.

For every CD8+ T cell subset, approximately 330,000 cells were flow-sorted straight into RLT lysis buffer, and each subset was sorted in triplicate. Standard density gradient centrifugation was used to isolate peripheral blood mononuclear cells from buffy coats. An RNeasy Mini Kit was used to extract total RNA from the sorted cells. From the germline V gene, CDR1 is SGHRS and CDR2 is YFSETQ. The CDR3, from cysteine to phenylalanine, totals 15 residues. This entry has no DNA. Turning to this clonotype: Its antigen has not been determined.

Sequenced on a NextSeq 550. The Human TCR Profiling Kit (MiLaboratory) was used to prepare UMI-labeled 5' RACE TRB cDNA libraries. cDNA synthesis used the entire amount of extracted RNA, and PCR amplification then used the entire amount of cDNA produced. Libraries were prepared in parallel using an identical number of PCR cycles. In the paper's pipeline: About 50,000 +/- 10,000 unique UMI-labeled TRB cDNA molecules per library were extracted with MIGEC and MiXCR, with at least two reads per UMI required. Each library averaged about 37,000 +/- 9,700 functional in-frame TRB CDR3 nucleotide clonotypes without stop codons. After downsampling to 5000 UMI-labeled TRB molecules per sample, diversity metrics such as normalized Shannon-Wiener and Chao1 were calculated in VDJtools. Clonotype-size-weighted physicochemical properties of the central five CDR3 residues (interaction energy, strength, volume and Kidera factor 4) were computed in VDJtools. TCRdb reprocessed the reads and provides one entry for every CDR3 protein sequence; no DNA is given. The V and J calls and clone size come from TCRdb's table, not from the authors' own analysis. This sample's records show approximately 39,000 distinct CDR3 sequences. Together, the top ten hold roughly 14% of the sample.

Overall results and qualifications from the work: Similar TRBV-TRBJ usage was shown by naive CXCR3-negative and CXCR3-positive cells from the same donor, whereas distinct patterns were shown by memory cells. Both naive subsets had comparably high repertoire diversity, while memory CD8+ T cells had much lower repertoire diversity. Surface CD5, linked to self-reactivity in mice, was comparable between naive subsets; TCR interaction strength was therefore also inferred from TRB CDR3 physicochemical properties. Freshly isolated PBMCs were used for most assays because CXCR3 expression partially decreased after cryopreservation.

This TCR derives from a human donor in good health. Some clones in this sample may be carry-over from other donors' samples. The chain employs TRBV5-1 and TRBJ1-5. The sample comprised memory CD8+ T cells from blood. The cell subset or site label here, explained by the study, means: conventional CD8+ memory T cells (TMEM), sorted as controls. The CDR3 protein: CASSLGGLGNQPQHF.